Below are 21 T cell receptor beta chains sequenced from a single sample in a study of T cells in Graves' hyperthyroidism and ophthalmopathy (dated 2019 in TCRdb). Library prep was done by multiplex PCR. The instrument was an Illumina HiSeq 2000. The TCR beta CDR3 regions were amplified from the RNA transcripts. The TCR CDR3 was subjected to a first round of RT-PCR using the HTBI primer set and the Qiagen OneStep RT-PCR kit. Through fastp at Q25 and MiXCR, TCRdb rebuilt clones from the public reads, retaining in-frame beta chains. Each record represents a unique CDR3 protein, reported with the most common genes and DNA among its rows. Across this sample there are about 720,000 distinct CDR3 sequences, with around 15% seen only once. The ten top clones hold 8.4% of the sample. Specimen: blood. Receptor source: a man between 18 and 29 years old with Graves' hyperthyroidism.

This clonotype occurred many times. The genes are TRBV2 and TRBJ2-5; D perhaps matches TRBD1 (5 bases). This CDR3 comprises 15 residues. The V gene lost 9 bases and the J gene lost 0 bases, with 17 bases spanning the gap. Germline CDR1 reads SNHLY; CDR2 reads FYNNEI. CDR3 region: CARNQLDIYQETQYF. The CDR3 DNA follows: TGTGCCAGGAATCAATTGGACATCTACCAAGAGACCCAGTACTTC.

This clonotype was seen ten or more times. This sequence joins TRBV28 and TRBJ2-1; 8 bases map to TRBD2. With V trimmed by 4 bases and J by 2 bases, 16 bases remained unmatched. This CDR3 comprises 19 residues. Germline V gene sequence: CDR1 MDHEN, CDR2 SYDVKM. CDR3 sequence reads: CASSSSRLPSGQTYNEQFF. CDR3 coding DNA: TGTGCCAGCAGTTCGTCCCGTCTTCCTAGCGGGCAGACCTACAATGAGCAGTTCTTC.

This clonotype was counted only a few times. The CDR3 DNA reads as TGTGCCAGCCGGGGGCCCAGTTCACCCCTCCACTTT. Residues: CASRGPSSPLHF. This chain connects TRBV27 to TRBJ1-6; possibly TRBD1 for D (6 bases). Germline CDR1 is MNHEY and CDR2 is SMNVEV (reference sequence). The CDR3 length is 12 residues. V was trimmed by 8 bases and J by 9 bases, leaving 11 bases between them.

Many counts were recorded for this clonotype. Here the CDR3 DNA reads TGTGCCAGCAGCCGGGGGGGAAGCTCCTACAATGAGCAGTTCTTC. It translates to CASSRGGSSYNEQFF. The chain has TRBV28 and TRBJ2-1; TRBD2 aligns across 8 bases. Per germline, CDR1 MDHEN and CDR2 SYDVKM. The ends lost 6 bases at V and 0 bases at J; junction bases unmatched: 4. This CDR3 has 15 residues.

This clonotype was picked up a small number of times. The chain joins TRBV28 to TRBJ2-5; 7 bases line up with TRBD2. V shed 5 bases and J 4 bases; nucleotides not matched to a gene: 13. The CDR3 sequence is 16 residues long. Germline CDR1 reads MDHEN; CDR2 reads SYDVKM. CDR3 DNA: TGTGCCAGCAGTGTTCCGGGGGATGGCGGGAGAGAGACCCAGTACTTC. Translation: CASSVPGDGGRETQYF.

The V gene is TRBV11-2, the J gene TRBJ1-3; D remains ambiguous. V shed 3 bases and J shed 4 bases, with 7 bases lying between them. There are 13 residues in the CDR3. Germline V gives CDR1 SGHAT, CDR2 FQNNGV. CDR3 amino acids: CASSFMSGNTIYF. The CDR3 DNA sequence: TGTGCCAGCAGCTTCATGAGCGGAAACACCATATATTTT.

This clonotype was recorded a few times. The chain is built from TRBV15 and TRBJ1-5; D ambiguous. Germline-derived CDR1 and CDR2 are LNHNV and YYDKDF (reference sequence). CDR3 length equals 16 residues. Between the trimmed V and J ends, which lost 0 bases and 6 bases, there was a span of 15 bases. The CDR3 protein is CATSRDLVEVSQPQHF. The DNA for the CDR3 is TGTGCCACCAGCAGAGATTTGGTCGAGGTATCTCAGCCCCAGCATTTT.

This clonotype was seen ten or more times. The J gene is TRBJ2-7, the V gene TRBV12-3 or TRBV12-4; D unresolved. The CDR3 is 15 residues long. Trimming removed 5 bases at V and 0 bases at J, with 14 bases between. The CDR3 sequence is CASSPDRAVSYEQYF. In DNA, the CDR3 is TGTGCCAGCAGTCCTGACCGGGCGGTCTCCTACGAGCAGTACTTC.

As to this clonotype: A much bigger clone sits one base away, suggesting this may be a read error. The chain couples TRBV5-6 to TRBJ2-5; tentative D call: TRBD2 (6 bases). CDR3 length: 14 amino acids. Per germline, CDR1 SGHDT and CDR2 YYEEEE. V lost 6 bases, J lost 2 bases, and 14 bases lay in between. The CDR3 spells CASTAAGRQETQYF. Written as DNA, the CDR3 is TGTGCCAGCACCGCCGCGGGGCGGCAAGAGACCCAGTACTTC.

The chain recombines TRBV5-1 with TRBJ1-1; tentatively, D is TRBD1 (6 bases). Germline assignment: CDR1 SGHRS and CDR2 YFSETQ. Trimming left V 4 bases short and J 1 base short, with 17 bases between. The CDR3 contains 16 residues. The CDR3 nucleotides are TGCGCCAGCAGCCTGGAGCCGATACAGGGGAACACTGAAGCTTTCTTT. Protein sequence: CASSLEPIQGNTEAFF.

This clonotype was counted many times. The chain has TRBV27 and TRBJ2-7; TRBD1 is a possible D gene (6 bases). This CDR3 spans 15 amino acids. Germline lookup yields CDR1 MNHEY and CDR2 SMNVEV (reference sequence). Trimming pared 3 bases from V and 0 bases from J, leaving 12 bases between. Here the CDR3 reads CASSFSGQSSYEQYF. For the CDR3, the DNA is TGTGCCAGCAGTTTTTCCGGACAGAGCTCCTACGAGCAGTACTTC.

This clonotype was recorded many times. The genes are TRBV28 and TRBJ2-7; tentatively, D is TRBD1 (5 bases). CDR1 is MDHEN and CDR2 is SYDVKM in the germline V gene. CDR3 length equals 14 residues. V was shortened by 8 bases and J by 3 bases, with 17 bases between the two germline ends. The DNA of the CDR3 is TGTGCCAGCTGCCTAGTGGGGCAGCACTACGAGCAGTACTTC. Translation gives CASCLVGQHYEQYF.

The chain recombines TRBV3-1 with TRBJ1-2; 7 nucleotides agree with TRBD1. J was trimmed by 3 bases and V by 2 bases; bases with no gene match: 3. Germline V lookup: CDR1 LGHDT, CDR2 YNNKEL (reference sequence). This CDR3 is built from 14 residues. The CDR3 loop reads CASSQPGTDYGYTF. CDR3 DNA sequence: TGTGCCAGCAGCCAACCTGGGACAGACTATGGCTACACCTTC.

The CDR3 spells CASSIGQAGVYEQYF. CDR3 DNA: TGTGCCAGTAGTATAGGCCAAGCGGGAGTGTACGAGCAGTACTTC. The chain uses TRBV19 and TRBJ2-7, with TRBD2 matching over 8 bases. Germline assignment: CDR1 LNHDA and CDR2 SQIVND (reference sequence). This CDR3 comprises 15 residues. The V gene end was trimmed by 1 base and the J gene end by 4 bases; junction bases not matched to a gene: 6.

This clonotype was counted ten times or more. The chain joins TRBV10-2 to TRBJ2-1, with 12 positions matching TRBD2. The CDR3 sequence is 17 residues long. The germline V gene encodes CDR1 WSHSY and CDR2 SAAADI. J was trimmed by 2 bases and V by 6 bases; bases with no gene match: 8. The CDR3 nucleotides read TGCGCCAGCAGCGGGACTAGCGGGCACGCCACCTACAATGAGCAGTTCTTC. This encodes CASSGTSGHATYNEQFF.

J is TRBJ2-5 and V is TRBV11-1; a possible D gene is TRBD2 (7 bases). V dropped 5 bases and J dropped 5 bases, with 15 bases sitting between them. The germline CDR1 and CDR2 sequences are SGHAT and FQDESV (reference sequence). CDR3 length: 14 residues. CDR3 nucleotide sequence: TGTGCCAGCAGCCAGCGCGGGGGCTGGGAGACCCAGTACTTC. Translation: CASSQRGGWETQYF.

This clonotype was seen at least ten times. Here the CDR3 DNA reads TGCAGTGCCGACAGGGCAGGGGGCGCGGAGACCCAGTACTTC. Translation: CSADRAGGAETQYF. V and J are TRBV20-1 and TRBJ2-5; TRBD1 aligns across 8 bases. The length of the CDR3 is 14 residues. Germline CDR1 DFQATT, CDR2 SNEGSKA (reference sequence). V lost 6 bases to trimming and J lost 5 bases; unmatched junction nucleotides: 11.

This clonotype was counted ten times or more. This chain joins TRBV28 and TRBJ2-5, with D possibly TRBD1 on 6 matching bases. Germline CDR1 is MDHEN and CDR2 is SYDVKM. The V end lost 8 bases, the J end lost 5 bases, and 12 bases lay between the germline ends. The CDR3 sequence is 12 residues long. The CDR3 region is CASALGAETQYF. DNA for the CDR3: TGTGCCAGCGCCCTGGGGGCGGAGACCCAGTACTTC.

This clonotype has a handful of counts. V and J are TRBV28 and TRBJ2-7; TRBD2 might be the D (5 bases). V lost 7 bases to trimming and J lost 3 bases, with 19 bases between them. The CDR3 is made up of 15 amino acids. Per germline, CDR1 MDHEN and CDR2 SYDVKM. The CDR3 coding sequence is TGTGCCAGCATCCCTCAGGCCCGGGGTAACTACGAGCAGTACTTC. It is translated as CASIPQARGNYEQYF.

The chain joins TRBV7-8 to TRBJ2-4; D might be TRBD1 or TRBD2, each matching 6 bases. Per germline, CDR1 SGHVS and CDR2 FQNEAQ. With 4 bases removed from V and 8 bases from J, the gap between germline ends came to 12 bases. The CDR3 is 13 residues long. CDR3 loop: CASSWGAGYIQYF. DNA for the CDR3: TGTGCCAGCAGCTGGGGGGCCGGTTACATTCAGTACTTC.

This chain joins TRBV15 and TRBJ2-3; D unresolved. Germline assignment: CDR1 LNHNV and CDR2 YYDKDF (reference sequence). The CDR3 runs to 14 residues. V lost 0 bases and J lost 6, with 10 bases in between. CDR3 sequence reads: CATSRDLDVDTQYF. DNA of the CDR3: TGTGCCACCAGCAGAGATCTTGACGTGGATACGCAGTATTTT.